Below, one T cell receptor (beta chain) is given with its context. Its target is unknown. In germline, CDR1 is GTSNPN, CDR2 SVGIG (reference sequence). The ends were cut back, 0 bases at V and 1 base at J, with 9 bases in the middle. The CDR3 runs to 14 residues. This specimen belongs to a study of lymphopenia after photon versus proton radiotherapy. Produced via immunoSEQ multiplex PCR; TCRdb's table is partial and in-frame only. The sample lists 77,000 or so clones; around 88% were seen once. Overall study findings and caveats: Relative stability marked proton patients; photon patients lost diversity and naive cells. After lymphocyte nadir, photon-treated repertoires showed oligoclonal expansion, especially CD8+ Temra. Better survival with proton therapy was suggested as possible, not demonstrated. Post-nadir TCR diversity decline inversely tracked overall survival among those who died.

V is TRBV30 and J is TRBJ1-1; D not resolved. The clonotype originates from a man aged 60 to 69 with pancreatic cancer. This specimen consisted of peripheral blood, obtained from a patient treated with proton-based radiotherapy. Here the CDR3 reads CAWSVRQGNTEAFF. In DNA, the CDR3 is TGTGCCTGGAGTGTACGTCAAGGGAACACTGAAGCTTTCTTT.